The 31 T cell receptor beta chains below were found in one sample sequenced in a study of immune evolution from preneoplasia to lung adenocarcinoma. TCRdb's table, derived via immunoSEQ multiplex PCR, lists solely in-frame clones and lacks some. The sample comprises 4,500 to 5,500 clones, around four fifths of which are singletons, and about 20% rests with the top ten. Sequencing was carried out using FFPE adjacent normal lung tissue. These TCRs come from an older donor with lung adenocarcinoma.

This clone turned up a few times. Here the CDR3 DNA reads TGTGCCAGCAGTCTATACCCCACAGATACGCAGTATTTT. This sequence encodes CASSLYPTDTQYF. The rearrangement joins TRBV2 to TRBJ2-3; D remains unclear. V was shortened by 5 bases and J by 2 bases, with 8 bases between the two germline ends. CDR3 size: 13 residues. The germline gives CDR1 SNHLY, CDR2 FYNNEI.

This chain joins TRBV7-8 and TRBJ2-3; D gene ambiguous. V was clipped by 2 bases and J by 0 bases, with 6 bases between them. Germline V gene data show CDR1 as SGHVS and CDR2 as FQNEAQ. The CDR3 is made up of 14 amino acids. The CDR3 DNA reads TGTGCCAGCAGCTTAACCTCCAGCACAGATACGCAGTATTTT. Translation gives CASSLTSSTDTQYF.

This rearrangement joins TRBV6-1 to TRBJ1-1, with D possibly matching TRBD1 (5 bases). V was cut by 3 bases and J by 1 base, with 9 bases left in between. Per the germline V gene, CDR1 is MNHNS and CDR2 is SASEGT. CDR3 length equals 14 residues. In DNA form, the CDR3 reads TGTGCCAGCAGTGATCCAACAGGGAACACTGAAGCTTTCTTT. It translates to CASSDPTGNTEAFF.

V gene TRBV4-2 combines with J gene TRBJ1-1; 8 bases map to TRBD1. The V and J ends lost 0 bases and 5 bases, in that order; junction bases with no gene match: 2. CDR1 LGHNA and CDR2 YNFKEQ come from the germline V gene. This CDR3 has 14 residues. For the CDR3, the DNA is TGTGCCAGCAGCCAAGATCAGGGGGCAACTGAAGCTTTCTTT. Translating it yields CASSQDQGATEAFF.

The chain couples TRBV2 to TRBJ2-7; 7 bases are a match to TRBD1. With 9 bases clipped from V and 2 bases from J, the junction kept 4 bases outside the gene matches. Germline V gene sequence: CDR1 SNHLY, CDR2 FYNNEI. The CDR3 spans 12 residues. The CDR3 protein is CASIGQAYEQYF. In nucleotides, the CDR3 is TGTGCCAGTATCGGACAGGCCTACGAGCAGTACTTC. Together with reference TRBV2 and TRBJ2-7, the CDR3 gives the full variable domain: EPEVTQTPSHQVTQMGQEVILRCVPISNHLYFYWYRQILGQKVEFLVSFYNNEISEKSEIFDDQFSVERPDGSNFTLKIRSTKLEDSAMYFCASIGQAYEQYFGPGTRLTVT.

This chain uses TRBV30 with TRBJ1-5, with a possible D match to TRBD1 (5 bases). The ends were cut back, 0 bases at V and 7 bases at J, with 10 bases in the middle. The CDR3 spans 13 residues. Germline V lookup: CDR1 GTSNPN, CDR2 SVGIG (reference sequence). The CDR3 spells CAWSVSGNQPQHF. The CDR3 DNA reads as TGTGCCTGGAGTGTTTCAGGGAACCAGCCCCAGCATTTT. The entire variable domain, with the rest obtained from reference TRBV30 and TRBJ1-5, is as follows: SQTIHQWPATLVQPVGSPLSLECTVEGTSNPNLYWYRQAAGRGLQLLFYSVGIGQISSEVPQNLSASRPQDRQFILSSKKLLLSDSGFYLCAWSVSGNQPQHFGDGTRLSIL.

The CDR3 reads CASSRTQAGYEQYF. In DNA form, the CDR3 reads TGTGCCAGCAGCCGCACGCAGGCCGGGTACGAGCAGTACTTC. This chain joins TRBV5-6 and TRBJ2-7; D uncertain. CDR3 size: 14 residues. Germline lookup yields CDR1 SGHDT and CDR2 YYEEEE. Trimming took off 4 bases at V and 4 bases at J, with 15 bases between the two ends.

This clone was seen a single time. The chain uses TRBV7-6 and TRBJ1-1; no clear D. CDR1 is SGHVS and CDR2 is FNYEAQ in the germline V gene. V was trimmed by 5 bases and J by 0 bases, leaving 10 bases between them. The CDR3 spans 14 residues. The CDR3 here is CASSPRLVNTEAFF. The CDR3 DNA reads as TGTGCCAGCAGCCCGAGGTTAGTGAACACTGAAGCTTTCTTT.

This clone was seen only once. CDR3 loop: CASSQETVARYNEQFF. CDR3 bases: TGCGCCAGCAGCCAAGAGACGGTAGCTCGCTACAATGAGCAGTTCTTC. The rearrangement links TRBV4-1 to TRBJ2-1, with D hard to call. CDR1 MGHRA and CDR2 YSYEKL come from the germline V gene. The CDR3 is 16 amino acids. Trimming cost V 0 bases and J 3 bases, with 12 bases left between them.

The chain recombines TRBV5-3 with TRBJ2-6; 7 bases fit TRBD1. TRBV5-3 is identified as an open reading frame with a role that is uncertain. The CDR3 consists of 17 residues. V lost 6 bases, J lost 4 bases, and 13 bases stayed unmatched. CDR3 sequence: CARTLETGKSGANVLTF. The DNA of the CDR3 is TGTGCCAGAACCCTGGAGACAGGGAAGTCCGGGGCCAACGTCCTGACTTTC.

Points on this clone: A junction end diverges from the germline sequence, so it may reflect a read error. The chain employs TRBV7-7 and TRBJ2-5, with 13 bases that match TRBD2. The CDR3 loop spans 16 amino acids. Germline V lookup: CDR1 SSHAT, CDR2 FNYEAQ (reference sequence). This CDR3 reads CASSLRTSGRRETQYF. The CDR3 bases are TGTGCTAGCAGCTTGAGGACTAGCGGGAGACGGGAGACCCAGTACTTC.

This chain connects TRBV29-1 to TRBJ2-7; D assignment may be TRBD1 or TRBD2 (5 bases each). CDR3 length: 12 residues. Germline CDR1 reads SQVTM; CDR2 reads ANQGSEA. With 7 bases removed from V and 6 bases from J, the gap between germline ends came to 16 bases. The CDR3 DNA follows: TGCAGCGCTATCCGGGACCTAGGCGAGCAGTACTTC. The encoded protein is CSAIRDLGEQYF.

The chain has TRBV9 and TRBJ1-2; D is uncertain. Germline V gene lookup returns CDR1 SGDLS and CDR2 YYNGEE. Deletions cut 6 bases from V and 0 bases from J, with 15 bases between. CDR3 size: 15 residues. The DNA for the CDR3 is TGTGCCAGCACCGCCGGGGTCGGACCTAACTATGGCTACACCTTC. Amino acid sequence: CASTAGVGPNYGYTF.

The chain is built from TRBV5-1 and TRBJ1-3; unclear D gene. The CDR3 runs to 16 residues. Trimming removed 0 bases at V and 1 base at J, with 11 bases between. Per the germline V gene, CDR1 is SGHRS and CDR2 is YFSETQ. CDR3 bases: TGCGCCAGCAGCTTGGATTTAACCAGGTCTGGAAACACCATATATTTT. Its translation: CASSLDLTRSGNTIYF.

This chain joins TRBV7-9 and TRBJ2-7; tentatively, D is TRBD1 (6 bases). V lost 6 bases and J lost 3, with 9 bases in between. Per germline, CDR1 SEHNR and CDR2 FQNEAQ (reference sequence). The CDR3 extends over 12 amino acids. The CDR3 is CASRAGDYEQYF. CDR3 in DNA: TGTGCCAGCAGGGCAGGGGACTACGAGCAGTACTTC.

The chain combines TRBV29-1 with TRBJ2-4; the match to TRBD2 covers 7 bases. Germline V gene data show CDR1 as SQVTM and CDR2 as ANQGSEA. V shed 5 bases and J 6 bases; nucleotides not matched to a gene: 4. The CDR3 has 12 residues. The CDR3 DNA sequence: TGCAGCGTTTCTAGGGAGGGAAACATTCAGTACTTC. It translates to CSVSREGNIQYF.

The chain couples TRBV4-1 to TRBJ2-1; D is undetermined. Between the trimmed V and J ends, which lost 0 bases and 5 bases, there was a span of 20 bases. Per the germline V gene, CDR1 is MGHRA and CDR2 is YSYEKL. CDR3 size: 18 residues. CDR3 region: CASSQDWGSRSRDNEQFF. The DNA of the CDR3 is TGCGCCAGCAGCCAAGATTGGGGTAGTAGGAGTAGGGACAATGAGCAGTTCTTC.

V usage is TRBV19 and J usage is TRBJ1-5, with D possibly matching TRBD1 (6 bases). The V gene lost 5 bases and the J gene lost 3 bases, with 14 bases spanning the gap. CDR3 length equals 15 residues. CDR1 and CDR2 (germline): LNHDA, SQIVND (reference sequence). The CDR3 loop is CASSRAGETNQPQHF. The CDR3 DNA reads as TGTGCCAGTAGTCGTGCAGGGGAGACCAATCAGCCCCAGCATTTT. The variable domain in full, with the rest retrieved from reference TRBV19 and TRBJ1-5, is DGGITQSPKYLFRKEGQNVTLSCEQNLNHDAMYWYRQDPGQGLRLIYYSQIVNDFQKGDIAEGYSVSREKKESFPLTVTSAQKNPTAFYLCASSRAGETNQPQHFGDGTRLSIL.

This clone appeared a single time. The chain employs TRBV7-9 and TRBJ2-7; 14 bases line up with TRBD2. The V gene's germline CDR1 is SEHNR and CDR2 FQNEAQ (reference sequence). The CDR3 sequence is 19 residues long. Trimming at V came to 1 base and at J to 3 bases, leaving 11 bases not matched to a gene. The DNA of the CDR3 is TGTGCCAGCAGCTTAGTATTCGGGACTAGCGGGAGTAAGGACTACGAGCAGTACTTC. Protein sequence: CASSLVFGTSGSKDYEQYF.

This clone was found a few times. Other DNA sequences in this sample translate to the same CDR3. The chain joins TRBV20-1 to TRBJ2-1; the D is unclear. Trimming left V 5 bases short and J 6 bases short, with 5 bases between. The CDR3 covers 10 residues. Germline V gene data show CDR1 as DFQATT and CDR2 as SNEGSKA (reference sequence). CDR3 sequence: CSALGNEQFF. CDR3 DNA sequence: TGCAGTGCTCTCGGCAATGAGCAGTTCTTC.

The J gene is TRBJ2-1, the V gene TRBV30, with a weak D call TRBD2 (6 bases). This CDR3 region has 13 residues. CDR1 and CDR2 (germline): GTSNPN, SVGIG (reference sequence). Trimming shortened V by 5 bases and J by 10 bases, and 18 bases separated the two germline ends. Here the CDR3 DNA reads TGTGCCTGGGGGGGGTACGGGCTTCTAGAGCAGTTCTTC. The encoded protein is CAWGGYGLLEQFF.

The CDR3 DNA reads TGTGCCACCAGCAGAAATCGCCAGGGGGCCTACGAGCAGTACTTC. Its protein product is CATSRNRQGAYEQYF. V gene TRBV15 combines with J gene TRBJ2-7; TRBD1 matches 7 bases. Germline V gene sequence: CDR1 LNHNV, CDR2 YYDKDF (reference sequence). There are 15 residues in the CDR3. J gave up 2 bases and V 2 bases, and 6 bases lay outside the gene matches.

The rearrangement links TRBV27 to TRBJ2-1; 11 bases are shared with TRBD2. After removal of 3 bases from V and 3 bases from J, the junction contained 7 bases not matched to a gene. CDR1 and CDR2 from the germline V gene are MNHEY and SMNVEV (reference sequence). This CDR3 has 17 residues. CDR3 protein: CASSFQIAGGLYNEQFF. In DNA, the CDR3 is TGTGCCAGCAGTTTCCAAATAGCGGGAGGGCTCTACAATGAGCAGTTCTTC.

The chain has TRBV2 and TRBJ1-5, with TRBD1 as a possible D gene (6 bases). V was cut by 4 bases and J by 6 bases, with 10 bases left in between. Germline V gene lookup returns CDR1 SNHLY and CDR2 FYNNEI. The CDR3 consists of 13 residues. CDR3 sequence: CASSAGAAQPQHF. For the CDR3, the DNA is TGTGCCAGCAGTGCGGGGGCTGCTCAGCCCCAGCATTTT.

This clone is classed as large. The rearrangement uses TRBV6-5 and TRBJ2-7, with 9 bases lining up with TRBD2. Germline lookup yields CDR1 MNHEY and CDR2 SVGAGI. CDR3 length equals 14 residues. V trimming: 6 bases; J trimming: 7 bases; junction bases outside the gene matches: 10. The CDR3 loop reads CASSETSGLTEQYF. The DNA for the CDR3 is TGTGCCAGCAGCGAGACTAGCGGCCTAACGGAGCAGTACTTC.

This clone appeared a single time. The chain joins TRBV28 to TRBJ2-1; tentatively, D is TRBD2 (6 bases). Germline CDR1 and CDR2: MDHEN and SYDVKM. The CDR3 consists of 11 residues. Trimming shortened V by 6 bases and J by 14 bases, and 14 bases separated the two germline ends. The CDR3 sequence is CASRGPGLEFF. CDR3 bases: TGTGCCAGCAGGGGACCGGGACTGGAGTTCTTC.

This clone was picked up one time. The V gene is TRBV5-1, the J gene TRBJ2-7; 7 bases agree with TRBD2. Germline lookup yields CDR1 SGHRS and CDR2 YFSETQ. Trimming at V came to 3 bases and at J to 7 bases, leaving 13 bases not matched to a gene. The CDR3 sequence is 15 residues long. CDR3 sequence reads: CASSSRDYPESEQYF. The CDR3 DNA sequence: TGCGCCAGCAGCTCCCGGGACTACCCTGAGTCGGAGCAGTACTTC.

The rearrangement joins TRBV30 to TRBJ1-2; 8 bases are a match to TRBD1. The CDR3 spans 13 residues. J was trimmed by 4 bases and V by 4 bases; bases with no gene match: 5. Per the germline V gene, CDR1 is GTSNPN and CDR2 is SVGIG (reference sequence). The CDR3 bases are TGTGCCTGGAACCGACAGGGGAGCTATGGCTACACCTTC. It specifies CAWNRQGSYGYTF. Full variable domain (outside the CDR3, taken from reference TRBV30 and TRBJ1-2): SQTIHQWPATLVQPVGSPLSLECTVEGTSNPNLYWYRQAAGRGLQLLFYSVGIGQISSEVPQNLSASRPQDRQFILSSKKLLLSDSGFYLCAWNRQGSYGYTFGSGTRLTVV.

The chain combines TRBV2 with TRBJ2-1, with D possibly called TRBD1 or TRBD2 (7 bases each). The CDR3 length is 15 residues. Trimming removed 8 bases at V and 2 bases at J, with 16 bases between. Germline loops: CDR1 SNHLY, CDR2 FYNNEI. CDR3 in amino acids: CASQEQGGTYNEQFF. In DNA, the CDR3 is TGTGCCAGCCAAGAGCAGGGGGGGACCTACAATGAGCAGTTCTTC.

This CDR3 reads CASSSSWTGSGNTIYF. CDR3 DNA sequence: TGCGCCAGCAGCTCCTCTTGGACAGGGTCTGGAAACACCATATATTTT. The V call is TRBV5-1, the J call TRBJ1-3; 8 nucleotides agree with TRBD1. Germline-derived CDR1 and CDR2 are SGHRS and YFSETQ. The trim removed 3 bases at V and 1 base at J, leaving 6 bases unmatched. CDR3 size: 16 residues.

The V call is TRBV11-3, the J call TRBJ2-1, with TRBD2 matching over 8 bases. The CDR3 has 13 residues. Germline V lookup: CDR1 SGHNT, CDR2 YENEEA. Trimming cost V 8 bases and J 6 bases; bases outside gene matches: 6. The chain's CDR3 is CASGGGSGNEQFF. In DNA, the CDR3 is TGTGCCAGCGGCGGGGGGTCGGGCAATGAGCAGTTCTTC.